A selection of T cell receptor beta chains follows, all from one sample in a study of Ad26.COV2.S vaccination and SARS-CoV-2 variants. This table comes from immunoSEQ multiplex PCR, and its TCRdb copy is limited to in-frame clones, with some not included. The sample includes around 370,000 clones, roughly 94% of them seen just once. The sample in question was peripheral blood, obtained after recovery from COVID-19. The receptors were gathered from a human donor who had recovered from COVID-19. CDR3s leave out the opening cysteine and the closing phenylalanine or tryptophan. D genes are given only for firm matches.

CDR3 length,V gene,D gene,CDR3 protein
15,TRBV28,TRBD1,ASSLMSAGDRGDGYT
11,TRBV3-1/TRBV3-2,NA,ASSLDGGREQF
12,TRBV5-1,NA,ASSFGSSSYGYT
9,TRBV2,NA,ASRREETQY
13,TRBV23-1,NA,ASSQFRRSSYEQY
11,TRBV2,NA,ASRAWTQETQY
11,TRBV2,NA,ASRDSMNTEAF
11,TRBV9,NA,ASSVATRDTQY
10,TRBV29-1,NA,SVVQGSYEQY
13,TRBV27,NA,ASSSEGERTDTQY
17,TRBV19,NA,ASSAGEGEIAAAKNIQY
14,TRBV4-1,TRBD2,ASSQGPSGGTGELF
11,TRBV3-1/TRBV3-2,NA,ASSRTPLDEQY
11,TRBV10-3,NA,ATILTGGTEAF
10,TRBV5-8,NA,ASSPERKTQY
11,TRBV2,NA,ASSDVGYGEQY
14,TRBV28,NA,ASIHLGSGENQPQH
13,TRBV7-6,TRBD1,ASSPSTGVNTEAF
16,TRBV6-1,NA,ASSEFAYRIANTGELF
10,TRBV27,NA,ASSRNTGELF
13,TRBV7-2,NA,ASSLVLSSYNEQF
13,TRBV9,TRBD2,ASSVTGGGINEQF
14,TRBV4-1,TRBD1,ASSQVKGAIAGELF
12,TRBV5-1,TRBD1,ASSLARGRTEAF
13,TRBV9,NA,ASSPGRDRGSPLH
14,TRBV7-8,NA,ASSAGQSGWTGELF
13,TRBV9,TRBD2,ASSAGGASYNEQF
14,TRBV9,TRBD2,ASSVTSGSSYNEQF
14,TRBV4-1,NA,ASSQVTGRGNTEAF
14,TRBV6-1,TRBD1,ASSDLWTGPYSPLH